The T cell receptor beta chain described here comes from a study of cytomegalovirus exposure and HLA in healthy donors. The wider study: Early released data comprised tens of millions of unique TCRs from HLA-typed donors.

60 Vbeta and 13 Jbeta primers were used in PCR. Data came from immunoSEQ multiplex PCR; TCRdb stores just in-frame clones and leaves some out. The table has about 62,000 clones, approximately 71% seen once. Broader study findings: An observed cluster of highly shared sequence variants was recorded as a likely sequencing artifact. The authors later found HLA-associated TCR beta chains more clonally expanded than equally common others. Common viral pathogens seemed, in a later analysis, to connect with several of the most significant clusters.

Germline V gives CDR1 SQVTM, CDR2 ANQGSEA. V was pared by 5 bases and J by 3 bases, with 9 bases between. The CDR3 runs to 12 residues. On this clone: What it recognizes is unknown.

The rearrangement joins TRBV29-1 to TRBJ2-3; D is unclear. This TCR derives from a man aged 60 to 69 in good health and CMV-seropositive. The sequencing input was PBMCs. CDR3 in amino acids: CSVHDMTDTQYF. DNA of the CDR3: TGCAGCGTTCATGACATGACAGATACGCAGTATTTT.